This T cell receptor beta chain was retrieved from a study of shared clonotypes between healthy human individuals. Across the whole study: In total, the donors were a couple of women and a few men aged 18 to 49. Each donor had three CD4 naive, three CD4 memory, two CD8 naive and one CD8 memory plate.

The V gene's germline CDR1 is SEHNR and CDR2 FQNEAQ (reference sequence). CDR3 size: 15 residues. The V and J ends lost 3 bases and 4 bases, in that order; junction bases with no gene match: 8. For each subset, genomic DNA was distributed in equal portions over several immunoSEQ plates. This table comes from immunoSEQ multiplex PCR, and its TCRdb copy is limited to in-frame clones, with some not included. The sample has about 320,000 clones, around 87% seen once. CD45RO+ cells joined CCR7-negative CD45RA+ TemRA cells to form CD8 memory. This clone has a single count. Material for sequencing was memory CD8+ T cells sorted from blood. Subset denoted: CD45RO+ cells pooled with CCR7-negative TemRA cells. The chain is built from TRBV7-9 and TRBJ2-7, with 8 bases aligning to TRBD2. The clonotype originates from a man younger than 30 in good health. The CDR3 reads CASSFGGAHGYEQYF. CDR3 nucleotide sequence: TGTGCCAGCAGCTTCGGGGGGGCCCACGGTTACGAGCAGTACTTC.